The 21 T cell receptor beta chains reported below all come from one sample, sequenced in a study of T cell responses to AZD1222 COVID-19 vaccine. Produced via immunoSEQ multiplex PCR; TCRdb's table is partial and in-frame only. The sample has some 150,000 clones, under 95% seen once. Sample: peripheral blood, taken on day 0 of MenACWY control vaccination. Source of these receptors: an adult in good health.

This chain joins TRBV4-2 and TRBJ1-3; D remains unclear. There are 16 residues in the CDR3. V lost 4 bases, J lost 3 bases, and 16 bases lay in between. Per the germline V gene, CDR1 is LGHNA and CDR2 is YNFKEQ. As DNA, the CDR3 is TGTGCCAGCAGCCCGCAAGAGGGCGGGCGTGGAAACACCATATATTTT. Protein product: CASSPQEGGRGNTIYF.

This clone has just one count. The chain uses TRBV9 and TRBJ2-2; weak D call: TRBD2 (6 bases). The CDR3 is 16 residues long. Germline values: CDR1 SGDLS, CDR2 YYNGEE. Trimming removed 2 bases at V and 4 bases at J, with 15 bases between. The CDR3 nucleotides are TGTGCCAGCAGCGTCCGAGGGGCGCGGGGCACCGGGGAGCTGTTTTTT. It is translated as CASSVRGARGTGELFF.

V and J are TRBV3-1 (or the pseudogene TRBV3-2) and TRBJ2-1; weak D call: TRBD1 (5 bases). Trimming stripped 4 bases from V and 2 bases from J, with 6 bases between. The CDR3 has 13 amino acids. The germline V gene encodes CDR1 LGHDT and CDR2 YNNKEL (reference sequence). This chain's CDR3 is CASSLGAYNEQFF. The CDR3 DNA reads as TGTGCCAGCAGCCTAGGGGCCTACAATGAGCAGTTCTTC.

This chain uses TRBV9 with TRBJ2-5; 7 nucleotides agree with TRBD1. Per the germline V gene, CDR1 is SGDLS and CDR2 is YYNGEE. The CDR3 runs 16 residues. The junction had 9 bases not matched to a gene; V was cut back by 3 bases and J by 1 base. The CDR3 protein is CASSAILGTAQETQYF. As DNA, the CDR3 is TGTGCCAGCAGCGCCATACTTGGGACAGCCCAAGAGACCCAGTACTTC.

The chain recombines TRBV15 with TRBJ1-3; D is possibly TRBD1 (5 bases). The V end was cut by 5 bases, the J end by 2 bases, with 13 bases between. The CDR3 is 15 residues long. Germline CDR1 and CDR2: LNHNV and YYDKDF (reference sequence). The CDR3 sequence is CATSGDPGPGNTIYF. CDR3 in DNA: TGTGCCACCAGCGGCGACCCAGGGCCTGGAAACACCATATATTTT. Full variable domain (missing parts from reference TRBV15 and TRBJ1-3): DAMVIQNPRYQVTQFGKPVTLSCSQTLNHNVMYWYQQKSSQAPKLLFHYYDKDFNNEADTPDNFQSRRPNTSFCFLDIRSPGLGDTAMYLCATSGDPGPGNTIYFGEGSWLTVV.

This clone is a singleton in its sample. The V gene is TRBV3-1 (or the pseudogene TRBV3-2), the J gene TRBJ2-3; 8 nucleotides match TRBD2. V was clipped by 3 bases and J by 0 bases; unmatched bases: 5. There are 16 residues in the CDR3. Germline CDR1 LGHDT, CDR2 YNNKEL (reference sequence). Here the CDR3 DNA reads TGTGCCAGCAGCCATACTAGCGGACTTAGCACAGATACGCAGTATTTT. Translation: CASSHTSGLSTDTQYF.

The chain recombines TRBV3-1 (or the pseudogene TRBV3-2) with TRBJ2-2; 7 bases match TRBD1. Germline loops: CDR1 LGHDT, CDR2 YNNKEL (reference sequence). The junction had 13 bases not matched to a gene; V was cut back by 6 bases and J by 3 bases. CDR3 length: 17 residues. The CDR3 DNA is TGTGCCAGCAGAACACAGGGGAAGAAGACGGACACCGGGGAGCTGTTTTTT. It is translated as CASRTQGKKTDTGELFF.

The CDR3 loop is CASSLEGVQPQHF. For the CDR3, the DNA is TGTGCCAGCAGCTTAGAGGGGGTCCAGCCCCAGCATTTT. The rearrangement uses TRBV7-2 and TRBJ1-5, with D tentatively TRBD1 (6 bases). CDR1 and CDR2 from the germline V gene are SGHTA and FQGNSA. Trimming cost V 1 base and J 7 bases, with 8 bases left between them. This CDR3 spans 13 amino acids.

The chain carries TRBV7-3 and TRBJ1-2, with D perhaps TRBD1 (5 bases). This CDR3 is built from 13 residues. V was shortened by 5 bases and J by 5 bases, with 12 bases between the two germline ends. CDR1 is SGHTA and CDR2 is FQGTGA in the germline V gene. The CDR3 DNA sequence: TGTGCCAGCAGCCTTAATCGGGGGTATGGCTACACCTTC. Its translation is CASSLNRGYGYTF.

The chain's CDR3 is CASSETAYEQYF. The DNA for the CDR3 is TGCGCCAGCAGTGAGACAGCTTACGAGCAGTACTTC. The V call is TRBV10-1, the J call TRBJ2-7; no firm D call. V was cut by 2 bases and J by 4 bases, with 6 bases left in between. The CDR3 contains 12 residues. Germline loops: CDR1 WNHNN, CDR2 SYGVQD (reference sequence).

This clone has a single count. The J gene is TRBJ1-4, the V gene TRBV7-2, with TRBD1 matching over 8 bases. After removal of 2 bases from V and 7 bases from J, the junction contained 3 bases not matched to a gene. The CDR3 totals 14 residues. Germline V gene lookup returns CDR1 SGHTA and CDR2 FQGNSA. In DNA, the CDR3 is TGTGCCAGCAGCTTAAACAGGGGGAGTGAAAAACTGTTTTTT. Translating gives CASSLNRGSEKLFF.

The genes are TRBV27 and TRBJ2-5; D unresolved. Trimming cost V 8 bases and J 6 bases, with 10 bases left between them. Germline lookup yields CDR1 MNHEY and CDR2 SMNVEV (reference sequence). The CDR3 loop spans 11 amino acids. The CDR3 sequence is CASGIRQTQYF. CDR3 nucleotides: TGTGCCAGCGGGATTAGGCAGACCCAGTACTTC.

V and J are TRBV3-1 (or the pseudogene TRBV3-2) and TRBJ2-1, with 11 bases fitting TRBD2. Germline V gene data show CDR1 as LGHDT and CDR2 as YNNKEL (reference sequence). V shed 3 bases, J shed 7 bases, and the junction held 8 bases outside the gene matches. CDR3 length: 16 amino acids. The CDR3 reads CASSQVAGGLRNEQFF. The CDR3, as DNA: TGTGCCAGCAGCCAGGTAGCGGGAGGGCTTAGGAATGAGCAGTTCTTC.

The chain carries TRBV28 and TRBJ2-7; no reliable D call. Germline CDR1 reads MDHEN; CDR2 reads SYDVKM. The CDR3 consists of 15 residues. V was cut by 8 bases and J by 1 base, with 18 bases left in between. The CDR3 protein is CASHSVGLHSYEQYF. The DNA of the CDR3 is TGTGCCAGCCATTCCGTTGGATTACATTCCTACGAGCAGTACTTC.

The genes are TRBV10-1 and TRBJ2-1; 14 bases are shared with TRBD2. The J segment lost 5 bases and the V segment lost 0 bases, leaving 3 bases of the junction unmatched. CDR1 is WNHNN and CDR2 is SYGVQD in the germline V gene (reference sequence). The CDR3 loop spans 17 amino acids. The chain's CDR3 is CASSESRTSGRNNEQFF. For the CDR3, the DNA is TGCGCCAGCAGTGAGTCCAGGACTAGCGGGAGGAACAATGAGCAGTTCTTC.

The chain is built from TRBV5-4 and TRBJ2-7, with unresolved D. Between the trimmed V and J ends, which lost 0 bases and 0 bases, there was a span of 10 bases. This CDR3 comprises 15 residues. CDR1 is SGHNT and CDR2 is YYREEE in the germline V gene (reference sequence). In DNA, the CDR3 is TGTGCCAGCAGCTTGGCGCCCACAACCTCCTACGAGCAGTACTTC. It is translated as CASSLAPTTSYEQYF.

This chain uses TRBV11-3 with TRBJ2-3; D not certain. The germline V gene has CDR1 SGHNT and CDR2 YENEEA. Trimming stripped 1 base from V and 2 bases from J, with 13 bases between. The CDR3 loop spans 16 amino acids. The CDR3 DNA reads as TGTGCCAGCAGCTTAGGACTCGCCTCAAACACAGATACGCAGTATTTT. Translation: CASSLGLASNTDTQYF. Supplemented by reference TRBV11-3 and TRBJ2-3, the full variable domain reads EAGVVQSPRYKIIEKKQPVAFWCNPISGHNTLYWYLQNLGQGPELLIRYENEEAVDDSQLPKDRFSAERLKGVDSTLKIQPAELGDSAVYLCASSLGLASNTDTQYFGPGTRLTVL.

The chain joins TRBV2 to TRBJ2-6; D not resolved. V lost 6 bases to trimming and J lost 0 bases, with 6 bases between them. The germline V gene has CDR1 SNHLY and CDR2 FYNNEI. The CDR3 has 14 amino acids. DNA for the CDR3: TGTGCCAGCAGGACCAGCTCTGGGGCCAACGTCCTGACTTTC. This sequence encodes CASRTSSGANVLTF.

The V and J genes are TRBV28 and TRBJ1-1, with TRBD1 identical over 7 bases. The CDR3 sequence is 15 residues long. Per germline, CDR1 MDHEN and CDR2 SYDVKM. Germline trimming cut 3 bases from V and 0 bases from J; bases unmatched to any gene: 4. Written as DNA, the CDR3 is TGTGCCAGCAGTTTGCCGGGACAGCTGAACACTGAAGCTTTCTTT. Translated, it gives CASSLPGQLNTEAFF.

The chain uses TRBV19 and TRBJ1-2, with 9 positions matching TRBD1. The CDR3 loop spans 15 amino acids. The J segment lost 8 bases and the V segment lost 1 base, leaving 8 bases of the junction unmatched. CDR1 is LNHDA and CDR2 is SQIVND in the germline V gene (reference sequence). In DNA form, the CDR3 reads TGTGCCAGTAGTATAGGGGGACAGGGCACGTCCGGCTACACCTTC. Translation gives CASSIGGQGTSGYTF.

This CDR3 reads CASSERQGSSPLHF. The CDR3 nucleotides are TGCGCCAGCAGCGAGCGACAGGGTAGCTCACCCCTCCACTTT. V gene TRBV4-3 combines with J gene TRBJ1-6; TRBD1 aligns across 7 bases. Germline assignment: CDR1 LGHNA and CDR2 YSLEER. The CDR3 consists of 14 residues. V gave up 5 bases and J gave up 10 bases; unmatched junction bases: 8.